The TCR beta chain described here comes from a study of spatial heterogeneity in lung cancer. For the study at large: A T cell module score from matched bulk RNA-seq correlated strongly with TCR transcript counts in tumor regions.

Broader study findings: Tracking of tumor mutation counts was seen in expanded intratumoral alpha and beta TCR counts. The counts of expanded TCRs, ubiquitous and regional, tracked ubiquitous and regional nonsynonymous mutations, respectively.

V lost 2 bases, J lost 3 bases, and 6 bases lay in between. The V gene's germline CDR1 is SGHTA and CDR2 FQGTGA. The CDR3 extends over 13 amino acids. TCRdb fed the 5' RACE reads into MiXCR, producing one record per CDR3 protein. The sample shows some 1,200 distinct CDR3 sequences, nearly 30% of them seen only once. This clonotype was seen more than once but under ten times. Its antigen is not known. Documented time point: sample taken at primary tumor resection. The approximately 79 donors had untreated early-stage non-small cell lung cancer. Whole RNA was taken from tumor, nontumor lung or frozen PBMC; it was then sequenced unsorted.

The TCR originated in a male donor with early-stage non-small cell lung cancer. The material sequenced was lung tumor tissue, taken at surgery. V gene TRBV7-3 combines with J gene TRBJ2-3; D perhaps matches TRBD1 (5 bases). CDR3 nucleotides: TGTGCCAGCAGCTTACAGGGTACAGATACGCAGTATTTT. It specifies CASSLQGTDTQYF.